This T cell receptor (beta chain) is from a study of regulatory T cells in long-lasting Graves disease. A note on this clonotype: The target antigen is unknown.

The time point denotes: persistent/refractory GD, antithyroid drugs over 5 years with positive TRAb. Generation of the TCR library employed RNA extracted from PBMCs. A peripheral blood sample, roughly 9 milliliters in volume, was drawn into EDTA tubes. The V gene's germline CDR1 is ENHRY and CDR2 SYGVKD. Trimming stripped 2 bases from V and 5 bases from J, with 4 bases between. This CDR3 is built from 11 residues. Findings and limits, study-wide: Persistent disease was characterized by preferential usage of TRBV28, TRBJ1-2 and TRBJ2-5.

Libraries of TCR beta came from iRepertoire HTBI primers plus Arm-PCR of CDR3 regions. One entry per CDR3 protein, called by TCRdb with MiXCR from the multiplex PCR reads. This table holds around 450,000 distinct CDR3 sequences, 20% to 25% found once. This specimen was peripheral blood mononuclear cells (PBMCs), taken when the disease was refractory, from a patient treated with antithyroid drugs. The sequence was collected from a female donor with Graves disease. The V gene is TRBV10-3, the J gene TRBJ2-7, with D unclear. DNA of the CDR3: TGTGCCATCAGTGAGGGTAACGAGCAGTACTTC. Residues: CAISEGNEQYF.